A single sample gave rise to the 13 T cell receptor beta chains below, sequenced in a study of blood T cell repertoires in COVID-19. TCRdb's copy holds only in-frame clones and misses some; the assay was immunoSEQ multiplex PCR. This table holds 60,000 or so clones, more than 70% found once. Sequencing used peripheral blood. The source of these receptors is a man aged 60 to 69 with active or convalescent COVID-19.

The CDR3 DNA sequence: TGTGCCAGCAGTCTATTACAGGGCTCCGGGGAGCTGTTTTTT. Its translation is CASSLLQGSGELFF. This chain joins TRBV28 and TRBJ2-2; D is possibly TRBD1 (6 bases). This CDR3 region has 14 residues. The germline V gene has CDR1 MDHEN and CDR2 SYDVKM. Trimming removed 5 bases from V and 6 bases from J, with 13 bases in between.

This clone was seen once. V gene TRBV5-5 combines with J gene TRBJ1-2, with 12 bases fitting TRBD1. V shed 2 bases, J shed 7 bases, and the junction held 9 bases outside the gene matches. This CDR3 has 16 residues. CDR1 SGHKS and CDR2 YYEKEE come from the germline V gene (reference sequence). CDR3 nucleotide sequence: TGTGCCAGCAGCTTTGTGGGGACAGGGGGCAGAGGTGGCTACACCTTC. It specifies CASSFVGTGGRGGYTF.

The chain recombines TRBV10-3 with TRBJ2-2; 9 bases match TRBD2. The V gene's germline CDR1 is ENHRY and CDR2 SYGVKD. The CDR3 extends over 15 amino acids. J was trimmed by 3 bases and V by 5 bases; bases with no gene match: 4. In DNA, the CDR3 is TGTGCCATCAGTTCTAGCGGGGCCTACACCGGGGAGCTGTTTTTT. Amino acids: CAISSSGAYTGELFF.

The genes are TRBV7-2 and TRBJ2-5, with 8 bases lining up with TRBD2. The CDR3 contains 15 residues. The ends lost 5 bases at V and 5 bases at J; junction bases unmatched: 10. CDR1 is SGHTA, CDR2 FQGNSA, per germline. CDR3 amino acids: CASSPAGVLYETQYF. DNA for the CDR3: TGTGCCAGCAGCCCAGCGGGGGTATTGTATGAGACCCAGTACTTC. Variable domain in full (rest from reference TRBV7-2 and TRBJ2-5): GAGVSQSPSNKVTEKGKDVELRCDPISGHTALYWYRQSLGQGLEFLIYFQGNSAPDKSGLPSDRFSAERTGGSVSTLTIQRTQQEDSAVYLCASSPAGVLYETQYFGPGTRLLVL.

The chain is built from TRBV6-6 and TRBJ2-5, with D uncertain. V lost 8 bases to trimming and J lost 10 bases, with 14 bases between them. The CDR3 sequence is 11 residues long. CDR1 is MNHNY, CDR2 SVGAGI, per germline (reference sequence). In DNA form, the CDR3 reads TGTGCCAGCGCCTACCTTTCCGACCAGTACTTC. It encodes CASAYLSDQYF.

This chain uses TRBV10-3 with TRBJ1-1; D is ambiguous. V dropped 4 bases and J dropped 2 bases, with 5 bases sitting between them. CDR3 length: 12 residues. Germline assignment: CDR1 ENHRY and CDR2 SYGVKD. The CDR3 region is CAISVSNTEAFF. In DNA form, the CDR3 reads TGTGCCATCAGTGTCTCCAACACTGAAGCTTTCTTT.

This chain joins TRBV7-2 and TRBJ1-1; D not certain. V lost 5 bases to trimming and J lost 0 bases, with 10 bases between them. The CDR3 spans 14 residues. Germline V gives CDR1 SGHTA, CDR2 FQGNSA. The CDR3 is CASSVNSMNTEAFF. In DNA form, the CDR3 reads TGTGCCAGCAGCGTGAACAGCATGAACACTGAAGCTTTCTTT.

The chain has TRBV6-5 and TRBJ2-7, with TRBD1 matching over 11 bases. V trimming: 8 bases; J trimming: 4 bases; junction bases outside the gene matches: 7. Germline CDR1 reads MNHEY; CDR2 reads SVGAGI. The CDR3 consists of 14 residues. The CDR3 sequence: CASAAGTGGYEQYF. DNA of the CDR3: TGTGCCAGCGCGGCCGGGACAGGGGGATACGAGCAGTACTTC.

The gene calls are TRBV27 and TRBJ1-6; 9 nucleotides match TRBD1. The junction had 6 bases not matched to a gene; V was cut back by 3 bases and J by 9 bases. This CDR3 is 15 amino acids long. CDR1 and CDR2 from the germline V gene are MNHEY and SMNVEV (reference sequence). The CDR3 DNA is TGTGCCAGCAGTTTTACCGGGACAGGGAGTTCACCCCTCCACTTT. Its translation: CASSFTGTGSSPLHF.

The chain has TRBV3-1 (or the pseudogene TRBV3-2) and TRBJ1-1; 10 bases are a match to TRBD1. V dropped 5 bases and J dropped 3; count of bases not matched to a gene: 3. Germline lookup yields CDR1 LGHDT and CDR2 YNNKEL (reference sequence). CDR3 size: 14 residues. In DNA, the CDR3 is TGTGCCAGCAGCTTGGGGACAGGGGACACTGAAGCTTTCTTT. Residues: CASSLGTGDTEAFF.

J is TRBJ2-7 and V is TRBV7-9, with 8 bases lining up with TRBD1. Trimming at V came to 5 bases and at J to 7 bases, leaving 13 bases not matched to a gene. This CDR3 contains 15 residues. CDR1 is SEHNR and CDR2 is FQNEAQ in the germline V gene (reference sequence). In nucleotides, the CDR3 is TGTGCCAGCAGCCAAGGGACAGGTCAGGGGAGTGAGCAGTACTTC. Residues: CASSQGTGQGSEQYF.

The chain couples TRBV3-1 (or the pseudogene TRBV3-2) to TRBJ2-5; no definite D call. The CDR3 contains 14 residues. V shed 1 base and J shed 1 base, with 7 bases lying between them. Germline V CDR1 and CDR2: LGHDT, YNNKEL (reference sequence). As DNA, the CDR3 is TGTGCCAGCAGCCAAGGGCTCACCCAAGAGACCCAGTACTTC. This sequence encodes CASSQGLTQETQYF.

This clone was found a few times. The V call is TRBV11-2, the J call TRBJ2-7; tentatively, D is TRBD2 (5 bases). Germline lookup yields CDR1 SGHAT and CDR2 FQNNGV. The CDR3 is 18 residues long. Trimming removed 5 bases from V and 2 bases from J, with 25 bases in between. The CDR3 DNA is TGTGCCAGCAGCCCATTGAGGAGGTCGGTAGGAAAAACCTACGAGCAGTACTTC. This translates into CASSPLRRSVGKTYEQYF. Together with reference TRBV11-2 and TRBJ2-7, the CDR3 gives the full variable domain: EAGVAQSPRYKIIEKRQSVAFWCNPISGHATLYWYQQILGQGPKLLIQFQNNGVVDDSQLPKDRFSAERLKGVDSTLKIQPAKLEDSAVYLCASSPLRRSVGKTYEQYFGPGTRLTVT.